This note documents a single T cell receptor (beta chain) sequence. Its target is not known. This sample is drawn from a study of cytomegalovirus exposure and HLA in healthy donors. Study context: In a later analysis, it was reported that the approximately 110 validation repertoires had been produced on the same platform as the roughly 700 repertoires belonging to the first cohort.

Germline assignment: CDR1 LNHNV and CDR2 YYDKDF (reference sequence). V lost 0 bases and J lost 6; bases outside the gene matches: 7. This CDR3 is built from 18 residues. Study results and caveats: Published work reported that the classifier diagnosed cytomegalovirus status with high specificity and sensitivity.

While the first cohort had 600 to 850 subjects, the donors belonged to the separate validation cohort of more than 95 subjects. Profiling relied on immunoSEQ multiplex PCR, and the TCRdb table lists in-frame clones only, not all of them. The sample contains tens of thousands of clones, 90% to 95% of which appear only once. The sample comprised PBMCs. The sequence was collected from a man aged 18 to 29 in good health and CMV-seronegative. J is TRBJ2-1 and V is TRBV15; 14 bases line up with TRBD2. CDR3 residues: CATSRDLGLAGGGNEQFF. The CDR3, as DNA: TGTGCCACCAGCAGAGATCTAGGACTAGCGGGAGGCGGCAATGAGCAGTTCTTC. Full variable domain (outside the CDR3, taken from reference TRBV15 and TRBJ2-1): DAMVIQNPRYQVTQFGKPVTLSCSQTLNHNVMYWYQQKSSQAPKLLFHYYDKDFNNEADTPDNFQSRRPNTSFCFLDIRSPGLGDTAMYLCATSRDLGLAGGGNEQFFGPGTRLTVL.